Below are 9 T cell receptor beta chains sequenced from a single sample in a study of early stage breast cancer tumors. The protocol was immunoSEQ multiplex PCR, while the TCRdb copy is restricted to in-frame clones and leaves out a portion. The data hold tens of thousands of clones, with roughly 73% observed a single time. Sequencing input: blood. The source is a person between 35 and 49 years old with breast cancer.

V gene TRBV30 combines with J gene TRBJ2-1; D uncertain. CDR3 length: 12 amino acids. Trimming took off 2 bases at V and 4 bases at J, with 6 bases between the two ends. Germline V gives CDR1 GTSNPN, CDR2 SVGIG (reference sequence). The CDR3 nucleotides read TGTGCCTGGAGTTACGAGTACAATGAGCAGTTCTTC. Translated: CAWSYEYNEQFF.

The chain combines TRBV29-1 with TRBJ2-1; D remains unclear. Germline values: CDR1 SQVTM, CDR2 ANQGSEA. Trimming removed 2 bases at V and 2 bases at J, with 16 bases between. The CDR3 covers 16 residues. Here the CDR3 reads CSVEIVGSLTYNEQFF. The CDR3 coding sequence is TGCAGCGTTGAAATTGTAGGTAGCTTGACCTACAATGAGCAGTTCTTC.

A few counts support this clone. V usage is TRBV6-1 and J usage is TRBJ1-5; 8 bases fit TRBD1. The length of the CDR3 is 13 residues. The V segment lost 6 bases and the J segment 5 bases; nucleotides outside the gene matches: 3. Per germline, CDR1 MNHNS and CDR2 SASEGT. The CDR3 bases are TGTGCCAGCAGGGGACAGGTCGATCAGCCCCAGCATTTT. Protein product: CASRGQVDQPQHF.

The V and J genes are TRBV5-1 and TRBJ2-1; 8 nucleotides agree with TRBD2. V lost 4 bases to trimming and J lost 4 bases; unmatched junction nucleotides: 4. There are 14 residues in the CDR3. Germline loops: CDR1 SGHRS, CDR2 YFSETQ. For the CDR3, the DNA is TGCGCCAGCAGCAATCAGCGGGAGTACAATGAGCAGTTCTTC. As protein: CASSNQREYNEQFF.

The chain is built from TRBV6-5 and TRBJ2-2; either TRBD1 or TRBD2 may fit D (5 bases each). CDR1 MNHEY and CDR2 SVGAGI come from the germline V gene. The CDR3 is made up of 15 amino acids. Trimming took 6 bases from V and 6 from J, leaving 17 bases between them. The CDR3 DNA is TGTGCCAGCAGCGACCCGGGACCCACAGCCGGGGAGCTGTTTTTT. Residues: CASSDPGPTAGELFF.

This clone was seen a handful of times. The CDR3 sequence is CASSEAEQGKLFF. CDR3 bases: TGTGCCAGCAGTGAAGCGGAGCAGGGAAAGCTGTTTTTT. V and J are TRBV2 and TRBJ2-2, with D tentatively TRBD1 (5 bases). This CDR3 comprises 13 residues. Germline V gives CDR1 SNHLY, CDR2 FYNNEI. The V end lost 0 bases, the J end lost 12 bases, and 11 bases lay between the germline ends.

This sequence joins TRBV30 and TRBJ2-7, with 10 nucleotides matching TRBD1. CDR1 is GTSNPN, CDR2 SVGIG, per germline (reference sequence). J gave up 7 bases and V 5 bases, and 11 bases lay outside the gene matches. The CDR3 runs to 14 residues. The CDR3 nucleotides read TGTGCCTGGGGGACCGGGACAGGGGAGTATGAGCAGTACTTC. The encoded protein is CAWGTGTGEYEQYF.

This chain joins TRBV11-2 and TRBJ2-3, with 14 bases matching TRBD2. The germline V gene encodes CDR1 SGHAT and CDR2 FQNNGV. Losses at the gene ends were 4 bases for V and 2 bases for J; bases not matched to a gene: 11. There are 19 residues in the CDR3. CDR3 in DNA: TGTGCCAGCAGCTGCACCATTGGGACTAGCGGGAGAAACACAGATACGCAGTATTTT. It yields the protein CASSCTIGTSGRNTDTQYF.

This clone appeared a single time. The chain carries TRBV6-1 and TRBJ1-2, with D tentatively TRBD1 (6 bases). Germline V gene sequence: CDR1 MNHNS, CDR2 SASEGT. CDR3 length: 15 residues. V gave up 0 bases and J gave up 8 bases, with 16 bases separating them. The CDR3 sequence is CASSEARGGPSGYTF. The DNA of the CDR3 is TGTGCCAGCAGTGAAGCTCGGGGGGGGCCGTCGGGCTACACCTTC.